This TCR beta chain was recovered during a study of shared clonotypes between healthy human individuals (dated by TCRdb to 2018 to 2020). The study in broad terms: A couple of women and a few men aged 18 to 49 years were included in the cohort. For each donor, CD4 naive and CD4 memory were each given three plates, CD8 naive was given two plates, and CD8 memory was given one plate. To estimate repertoire size and how much clonotype sharing occurs between individuals, the study deeply sequenced the blood TCR repertoires of about five healthy adults. To increase sequencing depth and limit assay-specific biases, TCR repertoire library preparation and sequencing were carried out by different laboratories using diverse techniques. Each donor's leukapheresis produced roughly between roughly 0.85 and 9.5 billion PBMCs.

The donors were healthy, HIV-negative adults with no recently reported acute infections or vaccinations. Every donor was a Caucasian adult living in Nashville, Tennessee, USA. Magnetic negative selection was used to enrich CD4+ T cells, after which naive cells were positively selected on CD45RA and the negative fraction became the memory subset. After blood collection by leukapheresis, PBMCs were isolated using Ficoll-Histopaque density gradient centrifugation and then cryopreserved in the vapor phase of liquid nitrogen. Analytical flow cytometry was used to check the purity and quantity of every magnetically sorted T cell population. Genomic DNA was isolated from every sorted fraction and measured by UV absorbance on a Nanodrop 2000c. TCR CDR3 regions were amplified from genomic DNA by multiplex PCR using the deep immunoSEQ assay. Extracted genomic DNA from each cell subset was distributed evenly across all wells of several immunoSEQ 96-well plates, and each plate was treated as a replicate. Each replicate PCR for sorted subsets received around 200 ng genomic DNA, equal to tens of thousands of T cell genomes. The purified libraries were quantified using a Qubit 3.0 fluorometer, sized with a Bioanalyzer 2100, and then quantified again using the KAPA Library Quantification kit. Every immunoSEQ 96-well plate was sequenced on a dedicated single-read 150-cycle Illumina NextSeq 550 flow cell. For the original study's pipeline: Because the immunoSEQ output held only junctional sequences and lacked quality scores, the filtering could not match the filtering applied to full-length reads. Sequences were annotated with PyIR, a Python wrapper for IgBLAST v1.9, and V/J genes and CDR3 were assigned using IMGT germline references. Any read was removed if the V/J assignment was weak (E-value above 1e-6), the CDR3 was missing, or the read contained stop codons, out-of-frame junctions, or ambiguous translated residues. V3J clonotypes were defined as sequences sharing the same inferred V gene, J gene, and CDR3 amino acid sequence. The percentage overlap between two repertoires was calculated by dividing the number of shared unique clonotypes by the size of the smaller repertoire. Three approaches were used to assess repertoire richness: RTK rarefaction, the Chao1 estimator, and Recon v2.1 estimates of unobserved clonotypes. Generation probabilities for all TCRbeta clonotypes obtained by the gDNA method from a handful of donors were computed using OLGA. In TCRdb, the immuneACCESS table is reduced to in-frame sequences with V and J assigned. These tables do not hold every clone; where another copy was compared, an unresolved V gene accounts for under half, and the others remain unexplained. The V and J calls and the clone size are those of that table, but D and trimming were determined from the DNA. The sample records some 2.3 million clones, about 92% of which are singletons. The leading ten clones occupy 0.3% to 0.4% of the sample.

This clone occurred once. Its target antigen remains unknown. One base away there is no much larger clone; base qualities are not given. At the junction V is shortened by 2 bases and J by 7 bases; bases outside the gene matches: 5. The CDR3, from cysteine to phenylalanine, totals 14 residues. Only the CDR3 DNA is retained, 42 bases long and in frame from the first base. According to the germline V gene, CDR1 reads SGHAT and CDR2 reads FQNNGV. General conclusions and limits of the study: Compared with non-shared clonotypes, clonotypes shared by all four sorted-subset donors had higher generation probabilities. Pairwise subsampling led to the expectation that sequencing depth would affect the degree of clonotype sharing among donors. Across several donors, around 5% of naive CD4, 3% to 3.5% of naive CD8, roughly 2.3% of memory CD4, and around 0.4% of memory CD8 clonotypes were shared. Even with the large sequencing depth, rarefaction of the sorted-subset datasets indicated that sequencing was incomplete. The small number of donors limited the genetic and exposure-history diversity represented. Larger estimated clonotype richness was generally found for naive subsets than for memory subsets. Sampling was limited to blood, and TCR repertoires in tissue likely differ from TCR repertoires in blood.

The rearranged segments are TRBV11-2 and TRBJ1-1, with 9 bases aligning to TRBD1. The sequence was obtained from a man in his late teens or twenties in good health. Some clones in this sample may be carry-over from other donors' samples. The sequenced sample was naive CD4+ T cells from PBMCs. Interpreted using the paper, the cell subset or site label stands for: CD45RA+ positively selected. The sequence in DNA is TGTGCCAGCAGCTTAACCGGACAGGGGATTGAAGCTTTCTTT. Translated, this gives CASSLTGQGIEAFF.